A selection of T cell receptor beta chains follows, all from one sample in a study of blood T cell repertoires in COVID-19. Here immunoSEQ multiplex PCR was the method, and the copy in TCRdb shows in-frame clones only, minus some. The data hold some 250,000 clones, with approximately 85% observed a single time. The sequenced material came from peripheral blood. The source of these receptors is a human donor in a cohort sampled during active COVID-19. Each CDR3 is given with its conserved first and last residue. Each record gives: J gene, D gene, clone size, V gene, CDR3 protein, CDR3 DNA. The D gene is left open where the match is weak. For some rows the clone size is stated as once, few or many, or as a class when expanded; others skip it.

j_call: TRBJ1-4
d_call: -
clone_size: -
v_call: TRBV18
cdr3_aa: CASSPGGAGRSEKLFF
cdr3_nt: TGTGCCAGCTCACCGGGCGGGGCAGGGCGGAGTGAAAAACTGTTTTTT

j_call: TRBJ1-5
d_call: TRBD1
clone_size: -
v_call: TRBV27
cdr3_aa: CASRRQGNQPQHF
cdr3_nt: TGTGCCAGCAGGAGACAGGGTAATCAGCCCCAGCATTTT

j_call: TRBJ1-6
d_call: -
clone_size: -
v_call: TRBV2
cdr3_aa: CASSRRSSYNSPLHF
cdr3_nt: TGTGCCAGCAGTCGGAGGAGCTCCTATAATTCACCCCTCCACTTT

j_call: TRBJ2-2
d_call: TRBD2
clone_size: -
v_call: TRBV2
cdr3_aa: CASSLSSSGIWTGELFF
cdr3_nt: TGTGCCAGCAGCCTGTCTTCTAGCGGGATTTGGACCGGGGAGCTGTTTTTT

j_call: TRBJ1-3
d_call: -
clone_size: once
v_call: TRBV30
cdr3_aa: CAWNTLRDFGNTIYF
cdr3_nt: TGTGCCTGGAACACCTTAAGGGACTTTGGAAACACCATATATTTT

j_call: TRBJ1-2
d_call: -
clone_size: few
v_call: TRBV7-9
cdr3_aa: CASSLGEGGYGYTF
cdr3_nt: TGTGCCAGCAGCCTCGGGGAGGGGGGCTATGGCTACACCTTC

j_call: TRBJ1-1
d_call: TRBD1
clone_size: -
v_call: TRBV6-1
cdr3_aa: CASSEGTGWISEAFF
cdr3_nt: TGTGCCAGCAGTGAAGGGACAGGGTGGATCTCTGAAGCTTTCTTT

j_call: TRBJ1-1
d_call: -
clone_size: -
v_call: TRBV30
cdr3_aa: CAWSEGRGNTEAFF
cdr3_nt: TGTGCCTGGAGTGAGGGCAGGGGGAACACTGAAGCTTTCTTT

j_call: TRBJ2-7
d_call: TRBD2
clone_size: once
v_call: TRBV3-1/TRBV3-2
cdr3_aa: CASRTSNAYEQYF
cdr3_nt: TGTGCCAGCAGGACTAGCAACGCCTACGAGCAGTACTTC

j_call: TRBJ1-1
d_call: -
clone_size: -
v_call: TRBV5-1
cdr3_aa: CASSQVVGTEAFF
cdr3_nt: TGCGCCAGCAGCCAGGTAGTAGGCACTGAAGCTTTCTTT

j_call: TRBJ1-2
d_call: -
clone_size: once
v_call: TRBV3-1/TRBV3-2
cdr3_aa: CASSSQWTALGGYTF
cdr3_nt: TGTGCCAGCAGCTCGCAATGGACAGCTCTTGGTGGCTACACCTTC

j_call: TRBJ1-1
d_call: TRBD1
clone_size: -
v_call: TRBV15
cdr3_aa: CATSRAIRDSWTEAFF
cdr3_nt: TGTGCCACCAGCAGAGCCATCCGGGACAGTTGGACTGAAGCTTTCTTT

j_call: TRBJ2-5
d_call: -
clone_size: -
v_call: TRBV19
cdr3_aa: CASSINREETQYF
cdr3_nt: TGTGCCAGTAGTATAAACAGGGAAGAGACCCAGTACTTC

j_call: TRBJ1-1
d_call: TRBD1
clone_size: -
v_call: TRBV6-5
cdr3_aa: CASSPPGTVEAFF
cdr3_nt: TGTGCCAGCAGCCCACCCGGGACAGTTGAAGCTTTCTTT

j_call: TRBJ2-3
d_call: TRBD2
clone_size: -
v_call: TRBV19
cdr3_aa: CASSIEGGPGLAGGTDTQYF
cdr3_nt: TGTGCCAGTAGTATAGAGGGTGGCCCAGGACTAGCGGGGGGCACAGATACGCAGTATTTT

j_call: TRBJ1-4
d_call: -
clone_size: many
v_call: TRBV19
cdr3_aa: CASSALRGATNEKLFF
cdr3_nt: TGTGCCAGTAGCGCCCTGCGGGGGGCAACTAATGAAAAACTGTTTTTT

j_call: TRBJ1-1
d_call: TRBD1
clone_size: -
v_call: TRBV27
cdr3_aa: CASSHRQGNTEAFF
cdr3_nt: TGTGCCAGCAGCCATCGACAGGGTAACACTGAAGCTTTCTTT

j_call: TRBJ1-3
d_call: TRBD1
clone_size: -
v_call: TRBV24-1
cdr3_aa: CATSDLGRGHSRSGNTIYF
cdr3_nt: TGTGCCACCAGTGATTTGGGAAGGGGGCATAGTCGGTCTGGAAACACCATATATTTT

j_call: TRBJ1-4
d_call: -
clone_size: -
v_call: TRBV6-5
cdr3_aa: CASSYLWGGEKLFF
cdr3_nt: TGTGCCAGCAGTTACCTTTGGGGGGGTGAAAAACTGTTTTTT

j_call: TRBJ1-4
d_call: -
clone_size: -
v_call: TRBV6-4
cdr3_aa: CASSRQGQTNEKLFF
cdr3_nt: TGTGCCAGCAGTCGTCAGGGTCAAACTAATGAAAAACTGTTTTTT

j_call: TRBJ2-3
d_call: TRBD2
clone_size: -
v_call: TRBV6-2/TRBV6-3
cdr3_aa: CASSTQREDGADTQYF
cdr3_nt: TGTGCCAGCAGTACCCAGCGGGAGGATGGCGCAGATACGCAGTATTTT

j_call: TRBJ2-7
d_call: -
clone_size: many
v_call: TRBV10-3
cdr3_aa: CAISESIGEAVEQYF
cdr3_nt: TGTGCCATCAGTGAATCGATTGGGGAGGCGGTGGAGCAGTACTTC

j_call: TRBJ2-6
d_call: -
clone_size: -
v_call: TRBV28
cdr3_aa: CASNQGGGANVLTF
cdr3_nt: TGTGCCAGCAATCAGGGGGGAGGGGCCAACGTCCTGACTTTC

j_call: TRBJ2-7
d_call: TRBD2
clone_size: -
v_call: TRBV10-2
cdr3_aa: CASSVGLAGYEQYF
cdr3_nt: TGCGCCAGCAGTGTTGGGCTAGCGGGCTACGAGCAGTACTTC

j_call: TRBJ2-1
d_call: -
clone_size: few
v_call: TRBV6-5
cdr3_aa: CASRWRAPDYNEQFF
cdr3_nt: TGTGCCAGCAGATGGCGGGCCCCGGATTACAATGAGCAGTTCTTC

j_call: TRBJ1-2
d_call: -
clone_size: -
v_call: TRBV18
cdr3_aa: CASSPRTQGWGYTF
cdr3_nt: TGTGCCAGCTCACCACGGACACAGGGCTGGGGCTACACCTTC

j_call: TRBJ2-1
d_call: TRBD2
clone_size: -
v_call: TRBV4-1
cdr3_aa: CASSQRLAPGQFF
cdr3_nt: TGCGCCAGCAGCCAACGACTAGCGCCCGGGCAGTTCTTC

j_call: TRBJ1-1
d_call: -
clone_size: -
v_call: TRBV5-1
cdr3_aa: CASRRNSGNTEAFF
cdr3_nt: TGCGCCAGCCGCAGAAACTCAGGGAACACTGAAGCTTTCTTT

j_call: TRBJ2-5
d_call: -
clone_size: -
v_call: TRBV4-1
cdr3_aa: CASSRMVGSQETQYF
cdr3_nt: TGCGCCAGCAGCCGGATGGTGGGGAGCCAAGAGACCCAGTACTTC